Shown below are 18 T cell receptor beta chains from a single sample sequenced in a study of T cells in Graves' hyperthyroidism and ophthalmopathy. RNA transcripts served as the template for amplifying TCR beta CDR3 regions. Carried out on the TCR CDR3, a first-round RT-PCR used the HTBI primer set. TCRdb recomputed calls from the multiplex PCR reads with MiXCR, one row per CDR3 protein. This sample has about 130,000 distinct CDR3 sequences, with 22% found just once. Sample: blood. The receptor source for this set is a woman in her forties or fifties with Graves' hyperthyroidism that later progressed to Graves' ophthalmopathy.

This clonotype was recorded many times. The V and J genes are TRBV11-2 and TRBJ2-2, with D hard to call. This CDR3 spans 15 amino acids. CDR1 and CDR2 from the germline V gene are SGHAT and FQNNGV. Trimming stripped 4 bases from V and 7 bases from J, with 16 bases between. CDR3 region: CASSSRAKGIGELFF. DNA for the CDR3: TGTGCCAGCAGCTCCCGGGCCAAGGGAATCGGGGAGCTGTTTTTT.

This clonotype has a count of ten or more. The V call is TRBV11-3, the J call TRBJ2-1; D gene uncertain. Germline V gene lookup returns CDR1 SGHNT and CDR2 YENEEA. V was cut by 0 bases and J by 7 bases, with 10 bases left in between. The CDR3 has 14 amino acids. The CDR3 DNA reads as TGTGCCAGCAGCTTAGATCCGATGAGGAATGAGCAGTTCTTC. Its translation is CASSLDPMRNEQFF. Variable domain in full (rest from reference TRBV11-3 and TRBJ2-1): EAGVVQSPRYKIIEKKQPVAFWCNPISGHNTLYWYLQNLGQGPELLIRYENEEAVDDSQLPKDRFSAERLKGVDSTLKIQPAELGDSAVYLCASSLDPMRNEQFFGPGTRLTVL.

At least ten counts were recorded for this clonotype. This chain links TRBV7-2 with TRBJ2-1; a weak D match, TRBD1 (6 bases). CDR1 SGHTA and CDR2 FQGNSA come from the germline V gene. V was trimmed by 0 bases and J by 10 bases, leaving 7 bases between them. This CDR3 spans 12 amino acids. The CDR3 loop is CASSLAGGEQFF. The CDR3 DNA sequence: TGTGCCAGCAGCTTAGCAGGGGGAGAGCAGTTCTTC.

At least ten counts were recorded for this clonotype. The chain joins TRBV9 to TRBJ2-6; perhaps TRBD1 as D (5 bases). The CDR3 is 17 residues long. In germline, CDR1 is SGDLS, CDR2 YYNGEE. V was clipped by 3 bases and J by 1 base, with 14 bases between them. This CDR3 is CASSEQASWSGANVLTF. CDR3 DNA sequence: TGTGCCAGCAGCGAACAGGCATCATGGTCTGGGGCCAACGTCCTGACTTTC.

The V gene is TRBV12-5, the J gene TRBJ2-7, with D perhaps TRBD2 (6 bases). V was clipped by 2 bases and J by 2 bases, with 16 bases between them. Germline CDR1 LGHNT, CDR2 FRNRAP. The CDR3 totals 16 residues. CDR3 coding DNA: TGTGCTAGTGGTTTGTCCGTGGGAGGACCACCCTACGAGCAGTACTTC. Translated, it gives CASGLSVGGPPYEQYF.

This clonotype was seen repeatedly, ten times or more. The CDR3 spells CASSLPPVLIDTQYF. CDR3 coding DNA: TGTGCCAGCAGCTTACCTCCCGTCCTGATAGATACGCAGTATTTT. This chain uses TRBV11-2 with TRBJ2-3; D ambiguous. The CDR3 has 15 residues. Germline lookup yields CDR1 SGHAT and CDR2 FQNNGV. V was clipped by 2 bases and J by 5 bases, with 14 bases between them. The entire variable domain, with the rest obtained from reference TRBV11-2 and TRBJ2-3, is as follows: EAGVAQSPRYKIIEKRQSVAFWCNPISGHATLYWYQQILGQGPKLLIQFQNNGVVDDSQLPKDRFSAERLKGVDSTLKIQPAKLEDSAVYLCASSLPPVLIDTQYFGPGTRLTVL.

This clonotype was detected ten times or more. The chain employs TRBV7-8 and TRBJ1-5, with TRBD1 matching 8 bases. Germline trimming cut 5 bases from V and 3 bases from J; bases unmatched to any gene: 6. Germline lookup yields CDR1 SGHVS and CDR2 FQNEAQ. This CDR3 contains 15 residues. CDR3 in amino acids: CASSPGTGFNQPQHF. Here the CDR3 DNA reads TGTGCCAGCAGCCCGGGGACAGGTTTCAATCAGCCCCAGCATTTT.

At least ten counts were recorded for this clonotype. This chain links TRBV20-1 with TRBJ2-7; TRBD2 agrees at 13 bases. The CDR3 consists of 14 residues. V gave up 8 bases and J gave up 4 bases; unmatched junction bases: 8. Germline CDR1 DFQATT, CDR2 SNEGSKA (reference sequence). In nucleotides, the CDR3 is TGCAGTCCAAGGACTAGCGGGAGCGGTTACGAGCAGTACTTC. This sequence encodes CSPRTSGSGYEQYF.

For the CDR3, the DNA is TGTGCCAGCTCACCTAGGACTAGCGCCTACAATGAGCAGTTCTTC. Encoded protein: CASSPRTSAYNEQFF. The J gene is TRBJ2-1, the V gene TRBV18, with 9 bases lining up with TRBD2. The CDR3 has 15 amino acids. V shed 3 bases and J 2 bases; nucleotides not matched to a gene: 2. Germline-derived CDR1 and CDR2 are KGHSH and LQKENI.

The table lists this clonotype with many counts. The chain is built from TRBV20-1 and TRBJ2-1; TRBD1 aligns across 8 bases. Germline V gene lookup returns CDR1 DFQATT and CDR2 SNEGSKA (reference sequence). V shed 3 bases, J shed 6 bases, and the junction held 7 bases outside the gene matches. The CDR3 is 14 amino acids. In DNA, the CDR3 is TGCAGTGCTAGTGGGTGGACAGGGTTCAATGAGCAGTTCTTC. Translation gives CSASGWTGFNEQFF.

This chain joins TRBV29-1 and TRBJ2-2; D remains ambiguous. The CDR3 is 14 amino acids. The V and J ends lost 5 bases and 2 bases respectively, with 12 bases between them. CDR1 and CDR2 (germline): SQVTM, ANQGSEA. The CDR3 coding sequence is TGCAGCGTTTCCCCAAGCCTAAACACCGGGGAGCTGTTTTTT. Its translation is CSVSPSLNTGELFF.

This clonotype occurred many times. The genes are TRBV5-5 and TRBJ2-2; no clear D gene. The CDR3 is 16 residues long. V gave up 0 bases and J gave up 7 bases, with 16 bases separating them. Germline CDR1 is SGHKS and CDR2 is YYEKEE (reference sequence). CDR3 DNA: TGTGCCAGCAGCTTGGTCAGGAACGGACGAGGCGGGGAGCTGTTTTTT. Translation: CASSLVRNGRGGELFF.

This clonotype has a count of ten or more. In DNA form, the CDR3 reads TGCAGTGCTAGAACCGGGACTAGCGGTTCGGATGAGCAGTTCTTC. The encoded protein is CSARTGTSGSDEQFF. This chain joins TRBV20-1 and TRBJ2-1; 11 nucleotides match TRBD2. V was pared by 2 bases and J by 8 bases, with 8 bases of the junction left unmatched. This CDR3 region has 15 residues. The germline V gene encodes CDR1 DFQATT and CDR2 SNEGSKA (reference sequence).

The chain has TRBV28 and TRBJ2-7; D tentatively fits TRBD1 or TRBD2 (6 bases each). The CDR3 spans 13 residues. V lost 9 bases, J lost 2 bases, and 14 bases lay in between. Germline CDR1 MDHEN, CDR2 SYDVKM. CDR3 amino acids: CASEQGGAYEQYF. CDR3 bases: TGTGCCAGTGAACAGGGAGGCGCCTACGAGCAGTACTTC.

This clonotype was recorded at least ten times. The chain recombines TRBV12-3 or TRBV12-4 with TRBJ1-5; TRBD1 is a possible D gene (5 bases). Deletions cut 3 bases from V and 2 bases from J, with 11 bases between. The CDR3 runs 15 residues. CDR3 DNA sequence: TGTGCCAGCAGTTTGGTGGGGGAGGGCAATCAGCCCCAGCATTTT. It yields the protein CASSLVGEGNQPQHF.

This clonotype was counted at least ten times. The V call is TRBV12-3 or TRBV12-4, the J call TRBJ2-5; 8 bases match TRBD2. There are 14 residues in the CDR3. The junction had 10 bases not matched to a gene; V was cut back by 8 bases and J by 5 bases. CDR3 in amino acids: CASLPGGAGETQYF. CDR3 nucleotides: TGTGCCAGCCTCCCCGGGGGGGCCGGGGAGACCCAGTACTTC.

This clonotype was observed at least ten times. The V call is TRBV5-1, the J call TRBJ2-7; D may correspond to TRBD1 or TRBD2 (5 bases each). The germline V gene has CDR1 SGHRS and CDR2 YFSETQ. The CDR3 has 13 amino acids. V was clipped by 4 bases and J by 1 base, with 9 bases between them. The CDR3 here is CASSRDGSYEQYF. The CDR3 nucleotides read TGCGCCAGCAGCAGGGACGGTTCCTACGAGCAGTACTTC. The whole variable domain, filled in from reference TRBV5-1 and TRBJ2-7, reads KAGVTQTPRYLIKTRGQQVTLSCSPISGHRSVSWYQQTPGQGLQFLFEYFSETQRNKGNFPGRFSGRQFSNSRSEMNVSTLELGDSALYLCASSRDGSYEQYFGPGTRLTVT.

This clonotype came up a few times. This chain connects TRBV2 to TRBJ2-7; the D gene is possibly TRBD2 (6 bases). V was clipped by 6 bases and J by 5 bases, with 14 bases between them. CDR1 and CDR2 (germline): SNHLY, FYNNEI. CDR3 size: 13 residues. The CDR3 loop reads CASRARGKDEQYF. The CDR3 nucleotides are TGTGCCAGCAGGGCGCGGGGTAAGGACGAGCAGTACTTC.